These 29 T cell receptor beta chains originate from one sample sequenced in a study of T cells after yellow fever vaccination. Using its own MiXCR run on the 5' RACE reads, TCRdb lists one record per CDR3 protein. The sample shows 300,000 or so distinct CDR3 sequences, about an eighth of them seen only once. The sample in question was CD4+ T cells sorted from PBMCs, obtained 45 days after the yellow fever booster vaccination. The receptors shown here come from a man aged 25-45 years who received the YFV17D yellow fever vaccine.

This sequence joins TRBV20-1 and TRBJ2-1, with D possibly being TRBD2 (5 bases). Germline loops: CDR1 DFQATT, CDR2 SNEGSKA (reference sequence). The CDR3 runs to 13 residues. V was shortened by 1 base and J by 9 bases, with 13 bases between the two germline ends. CDR3 sequence reads: CSARGYIRGEQFF. Here the CDR3 DNA reads TGCAGTGCTAGAGGCTATATTCGGGGTGAGCAGTTCTTC.

This clonotype was counted a few times. CDR3 nucleotides: TGTGCCAGCAGTTTGTCGGCGGGAGGACTCTACAATGAGCAGTTCTTC. It specifies CASSLSAGGLYNEQFF. This rearrangement joins TRBV12-3 or TRBV12-4 to TRBJ2-1; 8 bases line up with TRBD2. The V gene end was trimmed by 3 bases and the J gene end by 3 bases; junction bases not matched to a gene: 7. This CDR3 comprises 16 residues.

The rearrangement uses TRBV12-3 or TRBV12-4 and TRBJ2-2, with D hard to call. The CDR3 sequence is 13 residues long. Trimming removed 3 bases from V and 6 bases from J, with 8 bases in between. Here the CDR3 DNA reads TGTGCCAGCAGTTTGGGTGTGGCCGGGGAGCTGTTTTTT. This codes for CASSLGVAGELFF.

The chain carries TRBV9 and TRBJ2-7, with a tentative D call TRBD1 (7 bases). V was pared by 0 bases and J by 7 bases, with 17 bases between. This CDR3 region has 15 residues. CDR1 is SGDLS, CDR2 YYNGEE, per germline. The CDR3 DNA reads TGTGCCAGCAGCGTAGCCGACGGCAGGGGGGATGAGCAGTACTTC. This gives the protein CASSVADGRGDEQYF.

The gene calls are TRBV5-1 and TRBJ1-1, with a weak D call TRBD1 (5 bases). The ends were cut back, 6 bases at V and 6 bases at J, with 15 bases in the middle. The CDR3 length is 13 residues. From germline, CDR1 is SGHRS and CDR2 YFSETQ. The CDR3 reads CASKPGDVSEAFF. DNA for the CDR3: TGCGCCAGCAAACCGGGGGACGTTTCTGAAGCTTTCTTT.

The sample holds a few counts of this clonotype. The chain carries TRBV5-1 and TRBJ2-1; D unclear. V gave up 2 bases and J gave up 9 bases, with 12 bases separating them. Germline V lookup: CDR1 SGHRS, CDR2 YFSETQ. The CDR3 extends over 13 amino acids. The CDR3 coding sequence is TGCGCCAGCAGCTTTGGTGACGTCAGTGAGCAGTTCTTC. It codes for CASSFGDVSEQFF.

About this clonotype: Just one base apart from a much larger clone, this may be a read error. This chain uses TRBV29-1 with TRBJ2-2, with 8 nucleotides matching TRBD1. This CDR3 region has 14 residues. Germline assignment: CDR1 SQVTM and CDR2 ANQGSEA. The CDR3 DNA reads as TGCAGTGCCTCCGGGACAGGAGCCACCGGGGATCTGTTTTTT. This encodes CSASGTGATGDLFF.

Note on this clonotype: The junction departs from the called germline gene at one end, perhaps through a read error. The chain combines TRBV5-1 with TRBJ2-7; tentative D call: TRBD1 (5 bases). Germline V gene sequence: CDR1 SGHRS, CDR2 YFSETQ. The CDR3 is 14 amino acids. The CDR3 DNA sequence: TGCCCCAGCAGCTTGGGGCAGGGTGGCGGTGAGCAGTACTTC. It translates to CPSSLGQGGGEQYF.

The chain has TRBV10-3 and TRBJ1-5; the D is unclear. Germline loops: CDR1 ENHRY, CDR2 SYGVKD. The length of the CDR3 is 13 residues. Trimming took off 10 bases at V and 9 bases at J, with 19 bases between the two ends. The CDR3 loop reads CATESPGESPQHF. DNA for the CDR3: TGTGCCACCGAAAGCCCGGGTGAGTCGCCCCAGCATTTT.

CDR3 nucleotides: TGCGCCAGCAGCCATAGCGGGAACACAGATACGCAGTATTTT. This encodes CASSHSGNTDTQYF. The V gene is TRBV4-3, the J gene TRBJ2-3, with 8 bases lining up with TRBD2. This CDR3 has 14 amino acids. V lost 3 bases to trimming and J lost 2 bases; unmatched junction nucleotides: 1. The germline V gene has CDR1 LGHNA and CDR2 YSLEER.

A few counts support this clonotype. DNA of the CDR3: TGCAGTGCCCCACCCCAGGGGAATCAGCCCCAGCATTTT. It yields the protein CSAPPQGNQPQHF. V is TRBV20-1 and J is TRBJ1-5; D may be TRBD1 (6 bases). Germline V lookup: CDR1 DFQATT, CDR2 SNEGSKA (reference sequence). Trimming left V 6 bases short and J 4 bases short, with 13 bases between. The CDR3 has 13 amino acids.

This clonotype was counted only a few times. V is TRBV20-1 and J is TRBJ1-1; D might be TRBD1 (6 bases). V shed 0 bases and J shed 2 bases, with 13 bases lying between them. CDR3 length: 15 amino acids. Germline CDR1 is DFQATT and CDR2 is SNEGSKA (reference sequence). The CDR3 DNA sequence: TGCAGTGCTAGAGATGGAGGGACAAGAAACACTGAAGCTTTCTTT. This gives the protein CSARDGGTRNTEAFF.

This clonotype was detected only a few times. V usage is TRBV5-1 and J usage is TRBJ2-3; D remains unclear. CDR1 and CDR2 (germline): SGHRS, YFSETQ. The length of the CDR3 is 12 residues. V lost 5 bases and J 6 bases, leaving 10 bases between the germline ends. This chain's CDR3 is CASRVGKDTQYF. The CDR3 DNA sequence: TGCGCCAGCAGAGTGGGAAAGGATACGCAGTATTTT.

This clonotype showed up just a few times. The V call is TRBV20-1, the J call TRBJ2-7, with D possibly being TRBD2 (5 bases). This CDR3 is built from 12 residues. The V end lost 3 bases, the J end lost 3 bases, and 9 bases lay between the germline ends. The V gene's germline CDR1 is DFQATT and CDR2 SNEGSKA (reference sequence). This chain's CDR3 is CSASGNLYEQYF. CDR3 sequence (DNA): TGCAGTGCTAGCGGGAATCTCTACGAGCAGTACTTC.

Written as DNA, the CDR3 is TGCGCCAGCAGCTTATCAGGGACGGTTCCAGATACGCAGTATTTT. This gives the protein CASSLSGTVPDTQYF. The rearrangement joins TRBV5-1 to TRBJ2-3; D may be TRBD1 or TRBD2 (5 bases each). In germline, CDR1 is SGHRS, CDR2 YFSETQ. The CDR3 sequence is 15 residues long. With 2 bases removed from V and 4 bases from J, the gap between germline ends came to 14 bases.

The genes are TRBV12-3 or TRBV12-4 and TRBJ2-1, with a tentative D call TRBD1 (6 bases). The CDR3 totals 13 residues. The V gene lost 6 bases and the J gene lost 6 bases, with 12 bases spanning the gap. DNA for the CDR3: TGTGCCAGCAGACGACAGGAATTCAATGAGCAGTTCTTC. Translated, it gives CASRRQEFNEQFF.

J is TRBJ2-5 and V is TRBV20-1; 11 nucleotides align to TRBD2. The CDR3 consists of 14 residues. Germline V gene lookup returns CDR1 DFQATT and CDR2 SNEGSKA (reference sequence). V dropped 4 bases and J dropped 3; count of bases not matched to a gene: 4. CDR3 in DNA: TGCAGTGCTATGCTGACTAGCGGGGAAGAGACCCAGTACTTC. This gives the protein CSAMLTSGEETQYF.

This clonotype was observed a handful of times. The CDR3 DNA follows: TGCAGTGCTAGAGAAAGCCGCGGGAGCCACACAGATACGCAGTATTTT. Protein sequence: CSARESRGSHTDTQYF. The chain employs TRBV20-1 and TRBJ2-3; 7 bases align to TRBD2. The CDR3 is 16 amino acids. CDR1 and CDR2 (germline): DFQATT, SNEGSKA (reference sequence). J lost 2 bases, V lost 0 bases, and 8 bases had no gene match.

This clonotype was found many times. This chain uses TRBV20-1 with TRBJ2-7; D assignment may be TRBD1 or TRBD2 (5 bases each). CDR3 length: 12 amino acids. Looked up from germline, CDR1 is DFQATT and CDR2 is SNEGSKA (reference sequence). Trimming took 3 bases from V and 10 from J, leaving 16 bases between them. CDR3 residues: CSARDYRDPQYF. The CDR3 DNA follows: TGCAGTGCTAGGGATTACCGGGACCCTCAGTACTTC.

As concerns this clonotype: At one end, the junction sequence differs from germline, possibly due to a read error. This rearrangement joins TRBV12-3 or TRBV12-4 to TRBJ2-1, with 8 bases fitting TRBD2. CDR3 length: 15 amino acids. The CDR3 DNA sequence: TGTGCCAGCAGGTTAGCGGGGTACTCCTACAATGAGCAGTTCTTC. It yields the protein CASRLAGYSYNEQFF.

This clonotype appeared a few times. The chain recombines TRBV11-1 with TRBJ2-1, with 9 bases that match TRBD2. Unmatched junction bases numbered 6, after V lost 8 bases and J lost 4 bases. From germline, CDR1 is SGHAT and CDR2 FQDESV (reference sequence). There are 14 residues in the CDR3. CDR3 residues: CASRSGSLYNEQFF. The CDR3 nucleotides are TGTGCCAGCCGTAGCGGGAGTTTGTACAATGAGCAGTTCTTC.

V is TRBV10-3 and J is TRBJ2-7; 8 nucleotides align to TRBD2. V dropped 6 bases and J dropped 3; count of bases not matched to a gene: 7. The germline CDR1 and CDR2 sequences are ENHRY and SYGVKD. There are 14 residues in the CDR3. The CDR3 DNA reads TGTGCCATCAGGGCAGCGGGAGCAGGCTACGAGCAGTACTTC. This codes for CAIRAAGAGYEQYF.

J is TRBJ2-1 and V is TRBV21-1; TRBD2, the D gene given by the table, was not confirmed from the DNA. TRBV21-1 is shown as a pseudogene. The CDR3 is 16 residues long. As DNA, the CDR3 is TGTGCCAGCAGATACCGTCTAGCGGGAGTGAGCAATGAGCAGTTCTTC. Amino acid sequence: CASRYRLAGVSNEQFF.

The J gene is TRBJ2-7, the V gene TRBV5-1; possible D gene TRBD1, 6 bases. Germline V lookup: CDR1 SGHRS, CDR2 YFSETQ. The germline V and J ends were trimmed by 5 bases and 2 bases, with 14 bases remaining between them. CDR3 size: 14 residues. CDR3 nucleotides: TGCGCCAGCAGAACGGGACAAGCCACCTACGAGCAGTACTTC. Protein product: CASRTGQATYEQYF. The complete variable domain, with remaining parts taken from reference TRBV5-1 and TRBJ2-7, reads KAGVTQTPRYLIKTRGQQVTLSCSPISGHRSVSWYQQTPGQGLQFLFEYFSETQRNKGNFPGRFSGRQFSNSRSEMNVSTLELGDSALYLCASRTGQATYEQYFGPGTRLTVT.

J is TRBJ1-1 and V is TRBV12-3 or TRBV12-4, with 7 bases lining up with TRBD1. V lost 4 bases and J lost 1; bases outside the gene matches: 15. This CDR3 is 18 amino acids long. DNA for the CDR3: TGTGCCAGCAGTTCTGGTTCAGGGGGGAGGCTCAGGAACACTGAAGCTTTCTTT. Translation gives CASSSGSGGRLRNTEAFF.

This clonotype was detected only a few times. The rearrangement uses TRBV10-3 and TRBJ2-6; D not certain. Germline CDR1 ENHRY, CDR2 SYGVKD. The length of the CDR3 is 14 residues. V lost 9 bases, J lost 0 bases, and 9 bases lay in between. The CDR3 loop reads CAIRPGSGANVLTF. The CDR3 DNA sequence: TGTGCCATTAGACCGGGCTCTGGGGCCAACGTCCTGACTTTC.

The V call is TRBV11-2, the J call TRBJ2-1; perhaps TRBD2 as D (6 bases). The length of the CDR3 is 15 residues. Germline V gene data show CDR1 as SGHAT and CDR2 as FQNNGV. V was pared by 3 bases and J by 1 base, with 10 bases between. As DNA, the CDR3 is TGTGCCAGCAGCTTTTACGGGAGATCCTACAATGAGCAGTTCTTC. Its protein is CASSFYGRSYNEQFF.

This clonotype was seen only a few times. The chain joins TRBV5-1 to TRBJ2-5, with 8 bases matching TRBD1. The CDR3 is made up of 14 amino acids. Looked up from germline, CDR1 is SGHRS and CDR2 is YFSETQ. Trimming at V came to 4 bases and at J to 4 bases, leaving 6 bases not matched to a gene. CDR3 nucleotides: TGCGCCAGCAGCGTGACAGGGGTCGGAGAGACCCAGTACTTC. This translates into CASSVTGVGETQYF.

The chain joins TRBV2 to TRBJ2-5; D not certain. Germline values: CDR1 SNHLY, CDR2 FYNNEI. Trimming stripped 7 bases from V and 3 bases from J, with 12 bases between. The CDR3 covers 13 residues. The CDR3, as DNA: TGTGCCAGCACACGCGAGGCAGAAGAGACCCAGTACTTC. Translation: CASTREAEETQYF.